A single sample is the source of the 30 T cell receptor beta chains below, sequenced in a study of T-cell memory formation after mild COVID-19. TCRdb analysed the 5' RACE reads with MiXCR anew, one entry per CDR3 protein. The table has about 400,000 distinct CDR3 sequences, more than 15% seen once. Sequenced input: PBMCs or a T cell subset sorted from them (not recorded which). The receptors originated from a young man who had mild COVID-19 (a few samples of this study predate the infection). Cell type and time point are not known.

The rearrangement uses TRBV6-6 and TRBJ2-7; D may be TRBD2 (6 bases). This CDR3 has 16 amino acids. Trimming stripped 2 bases from V and 0 bases from J, with 14 bases between. Germline CDR1 MNHNY, CDR2 SVGAGI (reference sequence). CDR3 nucleotides: TGTGCCAGCAGTTACCTAAGGCGGGGCAGCTCCTACGAGCAGTACTTC. This gives the protein CASSYLRRGSSYEQYF.

The chain joins TRBV20-1 to TRBJ2-5; D not certain. V gave up 4 bases and J gave up 1 base, with 10 bases separating them. The CDR3 loop spans 13 amino acids. In germline, CDR1 is DFQATT, CDR2 SNEGSKA (reference sequence). CDR3 in DNA: TGCAGTGCTACAGAGGTGGCCCAAGAGACCCAGTACTTC. Its protein product is CSATEVAQETQYF.

This clonotype occurred many times. The V and J genes are TRBV12-3 or TRBV12-4 and TRBJ2-7; possible D gene TRBD2, 5 bases. This CDR3 is 12 amino acids long. The germline V and J ends were trimmed by 3 bases and 6 bases, with 9 bases remaining between them. The CDR3: CASSFTGVEQYF. CDR3 nucleotides: TGTGCCAGCAGTTTCACCGGGGTCGAGCAGTACTTC.

The chain links TRBV15 to TRBJ1-1; D uncertain. Germline CDR1 is LNHNV and CDR2 is YYDKDF (reference sequence). The germline V and J ends were trimmed by 8 bases and 2 bases, with 9 bases remaining between them. The CDR3 contains 12 residues. The CDR3 coding sequence is TGTGCCACCGGTGGGGTTAACACTGAAGCTTTCTTT. The encoded protein is CATGGVNTEAFF.

This clonotype was observed a handful of times. This rearrangement joins TRBV9 to TRBJ1-1, with a weak D call TRBD1 (6 bases). The ends were cut back, 4 bases at V and 1 base at J, with 14 bases in the middle. In germline, CDR1 is SGDLS, CDR2 YYNGEE. The CDR3 totals 15 residues. CDR3 nucleotide sequence: TGTGCCAGCAGCCCGTCGGGACACCCGAACACTGAAGCTTTCTTT. This translates into CASSPSGHPNTEAFF.

This clonotype was found a few times. The chain carries TRBV7-6 and TRBJ2-1; D not certain. Trimming took 5 bases from V and 9 from J, leaving 14 bases between them. Per germline, CDR1 SGHVS and CDR2 FNYEAQ. CDR3 size: 13 residues. DNA of the CDR3: TGTGCCAGCAGCCGCCCAGTTCGGGCTGAGCAGTTCTTC. Translating gives CASSRPVRAEQFF. Full variable domain (missing parts from reference TRBV7-6 and TRBJ2-1): GAGVSQSPRYKVTKRGQDVALRCDPISGHVSLYWYRQALGQGPEFLTYFNYEAQQDKSGLPNDRFSAERPEGSISTLTIQRTEQRDSAMYRCASSRPVRAEQFFGPGTRLTVL.

This clonotype was counted only a few times. The chain is built from TRBV5-1 and TRBJ1-6, with TRBD1 matching 7 bases. CDR1 and CDR2 from the germline V gene are SGHRS and YFSETQ. The junction had 3 bases not matched to a gene; V was cut back by 5 bases and J by 7 bases. CDR3 length: 13 amino acids. The CDR3 nucleotides are TGCGCCAGCAGTGGGACAGACAATTCACCCCTCCACTTT. Its protein product is CASSGTDNSPLHF.

The V call is TRBV18, the J call TRBJ2-4; TRBD1 agrees at 7 bases. The V segment lost 3 bases and the J segment 7 bases; nucleotides outside the gene matches: 6. Germline assignment: CDR1 KGHSH and CDR2 LQKENI. The CDR3 extends over 14 amino acids. The CDR3 bases are TGTGCCAGCTCACCCTCCCAGGGACAGAACATTCAGTACTTC. Amino acid sequence: CASSPSQGQNIQYF.

V usage is TRBV7-6 and J usage is TRBJ2-1; no clear D. V lost 1 base and J lost 9, with 13 bases in between. The CDR3 runs to 14 residues. Per the germline V gene, CDR1 is SGHVS and CDR2 is FNYEAQ. In nucleotides, the CDR3 is TGTGCCAGCAGCTTAGACCTAGGTATCGGTGAGCAGTTCTTC. Protein product: CASSLDLGIGEQFF.

This clonotype showed up just a few times. The chain employs TRBV5-1 and TRBJ1-1, with a tentative D call TRBD1 (5 bases). V was trimmed by 0 bases and J by 0 bases, leaving 12 bases between them. The CDR3 covers 16 residues. Germline CDR1 and CDR2: SGHRS and YFSETQ. The CDR3 nucleotides are TGCGCCAGCAGCTTGGGAGCGGCAGGGATGAACACTGAAGCTTTCTTT. This translates into CASSLGAAGMNTEAFF.

The chain links TRBV7-6 to TRBJ2-5; possibly TRBD2 for D (6 bases). Between the trimmed V and J ends, which lost 7 bases and 4 bases, there was a span of 13 bases. Germline V gives CDR1 SGHVS, CDR2 FNYEAQ. This CDR3 comprises 13 residues. CDR3 residues: CASTGAGRETQYF. CDR3 coding DNA: TGTGCCAGCACCGGAGCGGGTCGAGAGACCCAGTACTTC.

This clonotype turned up a few times. The chain recombines TRBV3-1 with TRBJ1-1, with unresolved D. This CDR3 has 17 residues. Germline loops: CDR1 LGHDT, CDR2 YNNKEL (reference sequence). V shed 1 base and J shed 0 bases, with 15 bases lying between them. This chain's CDR3 is CASSQVREGPMNTEAFF. The DNA of the CDR3 is TGTGCCAGCAGCCAAGTAAGGGAAGGACCCATGAACACTGAAGCTTTCTTT.

To note about this clonotype: A single base separates this from a much larger clone, so it may be a read error. The chain uses TRBV23-1 and TRBJ2-1; D remains ambiguous. TRBV23-1 is an open reading frame whose function is uncertain. The CDR3 runs to 8 residues. V shed 6 bases and J shed 14 bases, with 5 bases lying between them. The CDR3 here is CASSTEFF. Here the CDR3 DNA reads TGCGCCAGCAGCACGGAGTTCTTC.

The CDR3 sequence: CASSLVAFETQYF. The DNA for the CDR3 is TGTGCCAGCTCTCTTGTCGCATTTGAGACCCAGTACTTC. The V and J genes are TRBV18 and TRBJ2-5; D is undetermined. V lost 6 bases and J lost 5, with 13 bases in between. Germline V gene sequence: CDR1 KGHSH, CDR2 LQKENI. The CDR3 extends over 13 amino acids.

This clonotype has more than one count but fewer than ten. The rearrangement links TRBV3-1 to TRBJ2-7; D ambiguous. The germline V and J ends were trimmed by 3 bases and 4 bases, with 13 bases remaining between them. The germline CDR1 and CDR2 sequences are LGHDT and YNNKEL (reference sequence). This CDR3 is 14 amino acids long. This CDR3 reads CASSQGPLGYEQYF. CDR3 in DNA: TGTGCCAGCAGCCAGGGCCCCCTAGGGTACGAGCAGTACTTC.

This clonotype was found a few times. The chain joins TRBV29-1 to TRBJ2-1, with 10 bases identical to TRBD2. The trim removed 6 bases at V and 0 bases at J, leaving 5 bases unmatched. The CDR3 contains 15 residues. The germline gives CDR1 SQVTM, CDR2 ANQGSEA. The CDR3 spells CSVKVAGGSYNEQFF. CDR3 nucleotides: TGCAGCGTGAAGGTAGCGGGGGGCTCCTACAATGAGCAGTTCTTC.

A few counts support this clonotype. The rearrangement links TRBV5-1 to TRBJ2-5; 10 bases map to TRBD2. J gave up 1 base and V 5 bases, and 2 bases lay outside the gene matches. CDR1 and CDR2 (germline): SGHRS, YFSETQ. The CDR3 loop spans 14 amino acids. CDR3 coding DNA: TGCGCCAGCAGGTTAGCGGGGGGCCAAGAGACCCAGTACTTC. Its protein product is CASRLAGGQETQYF.

This clonotype was observed a handful of times. The rearrangement links TRBV3-1 to TRBJ2-1, with 7 positions matching TRBD2. This CDR3 has 13 amino acids. Germline CDR1 reads LGHDT; CDR2 reads YNNKEL (reference sequence). Trimming cost V 1 base and J 13 bases; bases outside gene matches: 7. CDR3 sequence (DNA): TGTGCCAGCAGCCAAGGACGGAGGACTAGTCAGTTCTTC. Translation: CASSQGRRTSQFF.

This clonotype came up many times. The chain carries TRBV7-2 and TRBJ1-5; 10 nucleotides line up with TRBD1. From germline, CDR1 is SGHTA and CDR2 FQGNSA. This CDR3 has 14 amino acids. Trimming took 5 bases from V and 7 from J; bases not matched to a gene: 5. CDR3 loop: CASSAGTGVQPQHF. CDR3 DNA sequence: TGTGCCAGCAGCGCCGGGACAGGGGTCCAGCCCCAGCATTTT. Full variable domain (outside the CDR3, taken from reference TRBV7-2 and TRBJ1-5): GAGVSQSPSNKVTEKGKDVELRCDPISGHTALYWYRQSLGQGLEFLIYFQGNSAPDKSGLPSDRFSAERTGGSVSTLTIQRTQQEDSAVYLCASSAGTGVQPQHFGDGTRLSIL.

The chain joins TRBV4-1 to TRBJ2-2; 9 bases fit TRBD2. After removal of 1 base from V and 4 bases from J, the junction contained 4 bases not matched to a gene. Germline loops: CDR1 MGHRA, CDR2 YSYEKL. The CDR3 is made up of 16 amino acids. The CDR3: CASSQVGGGATGELFF. DNA for the CDR3: TGCGCCAGCAGCCAAGTCGGCGGGGGGGCCACCGGGGAGCTGTTTTTT.

This clonotype has a handful of counts. The chain joins TRBV20-1 to TRBJ1-5, with D maybe TRBD1 (5 bases). V gave up 1 base and J gave up 5 bases, with 9 bases separating them. This CDR3 region has 13 residues. Germline V gives CDR1 DFQATT, CDR2 SNEGSKA (reference sequence). CDR3 residues: CSARGGVDQPQHF. CDR3 bases: TGCAGTGCTAGAGGGGGGGTGGATCAGCCCCAGCATTTT.

CDR3 sequence reads: CASSSQGGYGYTF. CDR3 DNA: TGTGCCAGCAGTTCACAGGGAGGCTATGGCTACACCTTC. This chain joins TRBV27 and TRBJ1-2, with a weak D call TRBD1 (6 bases). The CDR3 length is 13 residues. The germline V and J ends were trimmed by 4 bases and 4 bases, with 10 bases remaining between them. The germline CDR1 and CDR2 sequences are MNHEY and SMNVEV (reference sequence).

This rearrangement joins TRBV11-2 to TRBJ1-1, with D unclear. CDR1 is SGHAT, CDR2 FQNNGV, per germline. This CDR3 has 13 residues. V lost 3 bases and J lost 1, with 6 bases in between. Here the CDR3 reads CASSFQQNTEAFF. Here the CDR3 DNA reads TGTGCCAGCAGCTTTCAGCAGAACACTGAAGCTTTCTTT.

This clonotype appeared many times. This chain joins TRBV5-1 and TRBJ1-2; 7 bases agree with TRBD1. Germline lookup yields CDR1 SGHRS and CDR2 YFSETQ. V lost 3 bases, J lost 8 bases, and 10 bases stayed unmatched. The CDR3 loop spans 14 amino acids. The CDR3 DNA is TGCGCCAGCAGCTACAGGACAGGTGGAGAGGGCTACACCTTC. This sequence encodes CASSYRTGGEGYTF.

V gene TRBV20-1 combines with J gene TRBJ2-7; 7 bases are a match to TRBD1. CDR3 size: 14 residues. Looked up from germline, CDR1 is DFQATT and CDR2 is SNEGSKA (reference sequence). V lost 5 bases to trimming and J lost 3 bases; unmatched junction nucleotides: 10. CDR3 in amino acids: CSADRRDRGYEQYF. In DNA form, the CDR3 reads TGCAGTGCTGACAGACGGGACAGAGGCTACGAGCAGTACTTC.

The rearrangement uses TRBV21-1 and TRBJ2-4. TRBV21-1 is marked as a pseudogene. The CDR3 covers 14 residues. The CDR3: CASSTQLALNIQYF. Written as DNA, the CDR3 is TGTGCCAGCAGTACCCAGTTAGCTTTGAACATTCAGTACTTC.

The table lists this clonotype with a few counts. The chain uses TRBV18 and TRBJ2-7; D is undetermined. Germline CDR1 reads KGHSH; CDR2 reads LQKENI. Between the trimmed V and J ends, which lost 0 bases and 1 base, there was a span of 4 bases. CDR3 length equals 13 residues. In DNA, the CDR3 is TGTGCCAGCTCACCACCCGGGTCCTACGAGCAGTACGTC. It encodes CASSPPGSYEQYV.

The sample holds many counts of this clonotype. V is TRBV12-3 or TRBV12-4 and J is TRBJ2-2; D might be TRBD1 (5 bases). The CDR3 runs to 16 residues. The ends were cut back, 5 bases at V and 3 bases at J, with 16 bases in the middle. The CDR3: CASSPRFGADTGELFF. The CDR3 DNA reads TGTGCCAGCAGTCCCCGGTTTGGGGCGGACACCGGGGAGCTGTTTTTT.

This clonotype was seen only a few times. The chain's CDR3 is CASSLGLAGVNEQFF. The DNA for the CDR3 is TGTGCCAGCAGCTTAGGGCTAGCGGGGGTGAATGAGCAGTTCTTC. The chain combines TRBV7-8 with TRBJ2-1, with 10 bases identical to TRBD2. Germline CDR1 SGHVS, CDR2 FQNEAQ. The CDR3 has 15 amino acids. V trimming: 1 base; J trimming: 7 bases; junction bases outside the gene matches: 4.

The rearrangement links TRBV5-6 to TRBJ1-1, with 7 bases lining up with TRBD1. CDR3 size: 15 residues. CDR1 SGHDT and CDR2 YYEEEE come from the germline V gene. V gave up 6 bases and J gave up 0 bases; unmatched junction bases: 8. In DNA form, the CDR3 reads TGTGCCAGCACAGGGGGGGGCAGCATGAACACTGAAGCTTTCTTT. Its translation is CASTGGGSMNTEAFF.